This T cell receptor beta chain is drawn from a study of Tregs in tolerant kidney transplant recipients. To note about this clone: The CDR3 end is not reached by the read, which stops 3 residues before it; the germline J gene fills it in.

The table came from immunoSEQ multiplex PCR; TCRdb's copy has only in-frame clones and leaves some out. In total, the table holds under 55,000 clones. Germline lookup yields CDR1 SGHDN and CDR2 FVKESK. CDR3 size: 18 residues. With V trimmed by 4 bases and J by 5 bases, 7 bases remained unmatched. The chain combines TRBV14 with TRBJ2-2; 16 positions agree with TRBD2. Sequences were derived from CD4+ T cells from blood, sampled before the transplant. The clonotype originates from a human donor who received a combined kidney and bone marrow transplant. The sequenced CDR3 bases are TGTGCCAGCAGCCGGGGACTAGCGGGAGGGCCCGGAACCGGGGAG. Translated: CASSRGLAGGPGTGE. The CDR3 reads in full as CASSRGLAGGPGTGELFF.